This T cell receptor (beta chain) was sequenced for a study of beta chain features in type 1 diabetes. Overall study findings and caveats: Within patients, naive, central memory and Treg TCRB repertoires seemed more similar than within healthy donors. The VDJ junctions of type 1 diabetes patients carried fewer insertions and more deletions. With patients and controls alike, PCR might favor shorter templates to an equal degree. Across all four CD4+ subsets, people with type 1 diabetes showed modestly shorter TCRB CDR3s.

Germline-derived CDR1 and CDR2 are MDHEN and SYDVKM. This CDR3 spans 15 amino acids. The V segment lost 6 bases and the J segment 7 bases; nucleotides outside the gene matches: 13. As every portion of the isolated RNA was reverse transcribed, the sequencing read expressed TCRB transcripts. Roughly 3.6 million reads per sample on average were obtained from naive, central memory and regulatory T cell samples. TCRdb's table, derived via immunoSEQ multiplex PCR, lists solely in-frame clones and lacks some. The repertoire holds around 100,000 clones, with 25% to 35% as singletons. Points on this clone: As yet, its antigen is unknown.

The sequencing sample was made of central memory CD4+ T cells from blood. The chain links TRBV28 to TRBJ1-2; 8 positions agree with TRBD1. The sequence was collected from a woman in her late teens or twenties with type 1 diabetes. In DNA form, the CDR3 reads TGTGCCAGCAGCCTTATTGGACAGGGAGCCCCTGGCTACACCTTC. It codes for CASSLIGQGAPGYTF.